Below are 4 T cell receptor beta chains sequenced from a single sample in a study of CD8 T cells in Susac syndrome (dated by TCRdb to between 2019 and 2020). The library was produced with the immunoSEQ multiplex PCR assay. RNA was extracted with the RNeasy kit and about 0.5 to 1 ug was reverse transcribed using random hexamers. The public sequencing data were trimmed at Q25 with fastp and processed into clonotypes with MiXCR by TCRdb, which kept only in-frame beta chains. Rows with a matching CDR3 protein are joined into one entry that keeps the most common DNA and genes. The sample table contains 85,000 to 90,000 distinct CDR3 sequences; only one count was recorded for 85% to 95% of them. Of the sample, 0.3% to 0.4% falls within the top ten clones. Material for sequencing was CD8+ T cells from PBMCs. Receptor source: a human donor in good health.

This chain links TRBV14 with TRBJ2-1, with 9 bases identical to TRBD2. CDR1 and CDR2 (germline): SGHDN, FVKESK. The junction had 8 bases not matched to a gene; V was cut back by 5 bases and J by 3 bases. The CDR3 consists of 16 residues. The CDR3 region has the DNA TGTGCCAGCAGCTTATTAGCGGGGGCCTACTACAATGAGCAGTTCTTC. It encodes CASSLLAGAYYNEQFF. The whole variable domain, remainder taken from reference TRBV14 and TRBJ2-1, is EAGVTQFPSHSVIEKGQTVTLRCDPISGHDNLYWYRRVMGKEIKFLLHFVKESKQDESGMPNNRFLAERTGGTYSTLKVQPAELEDSGVYFCASSLLAGAYYNEQFFGPGTRLTVL.

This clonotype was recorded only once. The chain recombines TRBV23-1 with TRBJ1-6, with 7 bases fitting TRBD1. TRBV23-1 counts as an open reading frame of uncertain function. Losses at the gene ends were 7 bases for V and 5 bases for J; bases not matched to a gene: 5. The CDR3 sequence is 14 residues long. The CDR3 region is CASIPTGDNSPLHF. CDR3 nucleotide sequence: TGCGCCAGCATCCCAACAGGGGATAATTCACCCCTCCACTTT.

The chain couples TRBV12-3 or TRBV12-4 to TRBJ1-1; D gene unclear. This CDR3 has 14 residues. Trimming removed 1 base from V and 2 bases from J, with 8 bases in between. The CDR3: CASSLGEGNTEAFF. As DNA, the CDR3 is TGTGCCAGCAGTTTAGGGGAGGGTAACACTGAAGCTTTCTTT.

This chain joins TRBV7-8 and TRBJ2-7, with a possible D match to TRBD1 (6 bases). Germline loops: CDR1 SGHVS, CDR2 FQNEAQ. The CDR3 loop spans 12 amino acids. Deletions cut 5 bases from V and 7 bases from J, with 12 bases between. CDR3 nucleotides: TGTGCCAGCAGCCAGGGGCGACCTGAGCAGTACTTC. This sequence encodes CASSQGRPEQYF.